This T cell receptor beta chain was recorded in a study of blood T cell repertoires in COVID-19. In the study overall: Sites across the United States, Italy and Spain contributed samples from acute and convalescent COVID-19. T cells, B-cell-depleted T cells, or PBMCs provided the cDNA or gDNA that served as material.

The CDR3 is 15 amino acids. V lost 4 bases and J lost 2; bases outside the gene matches: 7. The germline V gene encodes CDR1 SGHNT and CDR2 YYREEE (reference sequence). Authors' processing steps: By means of reference gene primer amplification, nucleated cell counts were estimated. Sequencing was performed with immunoSEQ multiplex PCR; in TCRdb, only in-frame clones are kept and a portion is missing. V, J and clone size derive from that table, while D and trimming were established from the DNA sequence. The table records under 200,000 clones, approximately 89% of them present only once. The sequence was obtained from a man aged 70 or older with acute or convalescent COVID-19. Sequencing used peripheral blood. The rearrangement joins TRBV5-4 to TRBJ1-2; TRBD1 matches 8 bases. This CDR3 is CASSRGGQENYGYTF. The CDR3 region has the DNA TGTGCCAGCAGCCGAGGGGGACAGGAGAACTATGGCTACACCTTC.